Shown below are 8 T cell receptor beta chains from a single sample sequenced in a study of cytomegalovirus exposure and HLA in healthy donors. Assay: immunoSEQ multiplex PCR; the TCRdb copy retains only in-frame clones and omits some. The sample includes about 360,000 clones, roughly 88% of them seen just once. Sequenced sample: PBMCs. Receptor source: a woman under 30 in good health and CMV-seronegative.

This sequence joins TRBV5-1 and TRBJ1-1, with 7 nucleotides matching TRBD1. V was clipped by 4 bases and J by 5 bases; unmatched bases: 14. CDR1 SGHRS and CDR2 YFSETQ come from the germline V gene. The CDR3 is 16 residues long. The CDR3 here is CASSEGQPLLGTEAFF. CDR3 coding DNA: TGCGCCAGCAGCGAGGGACAGCCCCTCCTTGGGACTGAAGCTTTCTTT.

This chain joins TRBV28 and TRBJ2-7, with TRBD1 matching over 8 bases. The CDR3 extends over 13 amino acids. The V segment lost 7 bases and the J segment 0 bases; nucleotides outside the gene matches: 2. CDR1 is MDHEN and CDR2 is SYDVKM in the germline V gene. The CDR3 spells CASTQGASYEQYF. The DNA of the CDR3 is TGTGCCAGCACTCAGGGGGCCTCCTACGAGCAGTACTTC.

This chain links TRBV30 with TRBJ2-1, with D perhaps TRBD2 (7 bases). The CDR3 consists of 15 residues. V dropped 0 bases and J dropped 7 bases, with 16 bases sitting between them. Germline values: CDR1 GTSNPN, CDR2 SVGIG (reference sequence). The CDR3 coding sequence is TGTGCCTGGAGTGTACGAGGGGGGGCGTCAAATGAGCAGTTCTTC. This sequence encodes CAWSVRGGASNEQFF. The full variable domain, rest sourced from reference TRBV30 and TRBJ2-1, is SQTIHQWPATLVQPVGSPLSLECTVEGTSNPNLYWYRQAAGRGLQLLFYSVGIGQISSEVPQNLSASRPQDRQFILSSKKLLLSDSGFYLCAWSVRGGASNEQFFGPGTRLTVL.

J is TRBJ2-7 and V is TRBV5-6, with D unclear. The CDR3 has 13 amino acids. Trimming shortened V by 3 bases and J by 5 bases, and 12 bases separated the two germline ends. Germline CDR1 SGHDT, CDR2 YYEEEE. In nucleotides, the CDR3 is TGTGCCAGCAGCTACCTGCAGGCTAACGAGCAGTACTTC. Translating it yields CASSYLQANEQYF.

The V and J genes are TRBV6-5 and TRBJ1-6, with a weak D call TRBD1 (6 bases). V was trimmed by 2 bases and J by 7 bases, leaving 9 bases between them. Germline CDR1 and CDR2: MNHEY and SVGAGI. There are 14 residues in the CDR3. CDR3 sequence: CASSYRGQNSPLHF. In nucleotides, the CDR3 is TGTGCCAGCAGTTACCGAGGACAGAATTCACCCCTCCACTTT.

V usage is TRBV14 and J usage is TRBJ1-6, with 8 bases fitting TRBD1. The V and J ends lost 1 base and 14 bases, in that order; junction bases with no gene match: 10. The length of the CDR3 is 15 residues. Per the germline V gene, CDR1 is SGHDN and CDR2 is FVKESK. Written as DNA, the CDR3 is TGTGCCAGCAGCCAAGGGGGACAGGCTTCTTCTACCCTCCACTTT. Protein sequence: CASSQGGQASSTLHF.

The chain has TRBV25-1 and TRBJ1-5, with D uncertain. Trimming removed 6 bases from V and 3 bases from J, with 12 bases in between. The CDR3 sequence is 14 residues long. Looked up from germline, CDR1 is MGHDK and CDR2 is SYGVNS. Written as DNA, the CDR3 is TGTGCCAGCAGGGCCGGGAACGACAATCAGCCCCAGCATTTT. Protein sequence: CASRAGNDNQPQHF.

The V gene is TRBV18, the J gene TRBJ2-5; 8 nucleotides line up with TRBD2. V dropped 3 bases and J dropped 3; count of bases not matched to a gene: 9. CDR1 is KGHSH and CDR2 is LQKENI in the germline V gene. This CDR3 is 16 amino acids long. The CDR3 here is CASSPGIIAGKETQYF. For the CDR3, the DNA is TGTGCCAGCTCACCTGGAATCATAGCGGGGAAAGAGACCCAGTACTTC.